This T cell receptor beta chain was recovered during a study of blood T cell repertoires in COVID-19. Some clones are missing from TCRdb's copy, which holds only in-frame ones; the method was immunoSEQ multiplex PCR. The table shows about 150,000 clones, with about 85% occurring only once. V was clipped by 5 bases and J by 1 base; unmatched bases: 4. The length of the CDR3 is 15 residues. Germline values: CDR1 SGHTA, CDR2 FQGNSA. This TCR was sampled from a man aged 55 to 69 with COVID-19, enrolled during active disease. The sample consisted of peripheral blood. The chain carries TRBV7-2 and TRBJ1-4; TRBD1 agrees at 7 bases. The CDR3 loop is CASSVNRGTNEKLFF. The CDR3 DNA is TGTGCCAGCAGCGTCAACAGGGGAACTAATGAAAAACTGTTTTTT.